The entry below describes one TCR beta chain. Its specificity is not known. These data come from a study of pediatric ulcerative colitis. Study-wide results and limits: A couple of rectal clonotypes were found only in ulcerative colitis patients, all of them. A couple of patients' blood samples yielded substantially fewer templates.

Trimming took off 5 bases at V and 6 bases at J, with 22 bases between the two ends. This CDR3 spans 16 amino acids. CDR1 is SGHAT, CDR2 FQNNGV, per germline. Produced via immunoSEQ multiplex PCR; TCRdb's table is partial and in-frame only. The sample contains tens of thousands of clones, 85% to 90% of which appear only once. The sequence was obtained from a boy under 18 who was a control in a study of pediatric ulcerative colitis. Sequencing was done on a sample of blood. V is TRBV11-2 and J is TRBJ1-2; possible D gene TRBD1, 5 bases. This CDR3 reads CASSHSFRGRENGYTF. In nucleotides, the CDR3 is TGTGCCAGCAGCCATAGTTTTCGGGGACGAGAAAATGGCTACACCTTC.